This T cell receptor (beta chain) stems from a study of shared clonotypes between healthy human individuals. Study as a whole: Contributing individuals were two females and three males aged 18 to 49.

As for this clone: Its target is unknown. Other DNA sequences in the sample encode the same CDR3.

Each replicate PCR on the sorted subsets used roughly 190 ng DNA (around 31,000 T cell genomes). Sequencing was performed with immunoSEQ multiplex PCR; in TCRdb, only in-frame clones are kept and a portion is missing. The data show 2 million or so clones, over 85% seen once. Findings of the study overall: Blood was the only sampled material, and tissue repertoires likely differ. Across a handful of donors, naive CD4 shared around 5%, naive CD8 under 4%, memory CD4 roughly 2.4%, memory CD8 more than 0.35%.

The clonotype originates from a man in his late teens or twenties in good health. What was sequenced was naive CD4+ T cells sorted from blood. Subset defined: CD45RA+ positively selected.

CDR3: CASSEGLNQPQHF. The CDR3 DNA is TGTGCCAGCAGTGAGGGTCTGAATCAGCCCCAGCATTTT. V usage is TRBV6-1 and J usage is TRBJ1-5; D gene ambiguous. V shed 3 bases and J shed 4 bases, with 7 bases lying between them. CDR1 is MNHNS, CDR2 SASEGT, per germline. The CDR3 totals 13 residues.